This T cell receptor beta chain was recovered during a study of cytomegalovirus exposure and HLA in healthy donors. About the study: Around 80 million unique TCR sequences came from HLA-typed donors in an early release.

With 5 bases removed from V and 5 bases from J, the gap between germline ends came to 16 bases. The CDR3 contains 16 residues. Germline-derived CDR1 and CDR2 are SGHTA and FQGNSA. Remarks on this clone: Its antigen is not known.

Study-level points and caveats: The likely explanation for a cluster of highly shared sequence variants was sequencing artifact.

With 60 Vbeta and 13 Jbeta primers, the PCR was carried out. Clones were sequenced by immunoSEQ multiplex PCR, and TCRdb holds only the in-frame ones, with some missing. This repertoire shows about 120,000 clones, less than 90% found once; its top ten account for about 19%. This chain joins TRBV7-2 and TRBJ1-6, with D uncertain. Specimen: PBMCs. The sequence derives from a man aged 18 to 29 in good health and CMV-seropositive. In nucleotides, the CDR3 is TGTGCCAGCAGCCTCCGGAGGACGGAGAATAATTCACCCCTCCACTTT. This translates into CASSLRRTENNSPLHF.